Included here is one TCR beta chain sequence, with context. The specificity of this receptor is unknown. Qualities for individual bases were not recorded, and no much larger clone is one base off. Using the deep immunoSEQ assay, TCR CDR3 regions were amplified from genomic DNA by multiplex PCR. Extracted genomic DNA from each cell subset was spread evenly across all wells of several immunoSEQ 96-well plates, with each plate serving as a replicate. For sorted subsets, 200 to 250 ng genomic DNA, equal to about 30,000 T cell genomes, was loaded into each replicate PCR. Purified libraries were measured with a Qubit 3.0 fluorometer, size-checked on a Bioanalyzer 2100, and measured again with the KAPA Library Quantification kit. A separate single-read 150-cycle Illumina NextSeq 550 flow cell was used to sequence each immunoSEQ 96-well plate. The published analysis was carried out like this. Because the immunoSEQ output held only junctional sequences and lacked quality scores, the filtering could not match the filtering applied to full-length reads. To assign V/J genes and CDR3, sequences were annotated using PyIR, a Python wrapper for IgBLAST v1.9, with IMGT germline references. Reads with weak V/J assignments (E-value above 1e-6), missing CDR3, stop codons, out-of-frame junctions, or ambiguous translated residues were removed. A V3J clonotype was defined by an identical inferred V gene, J gene, and CDR3 amino acid sequence. To compute the percentage overlap between repertoires, the number of shared unique clonotypes was divided by the size of the smaller repertoire. Richness of each repertoire was evaluated using RTK rarefaction, the Chao1 estimator, and Recon v2.1 estimates of unobserved clonotypes. OLGA was used to compute generation probabilities for all TCRbeta clonotypes that the gDNA method yielded from four donors. TCRdb provides this immuneACCESS table in a form limited to in-frame rearrangements. Some clones are lacking; in checked studies, under half of them reflect an unresolved V gene, and why the rest are absent is not known. The DNA gave D and trimming, while V, J and clone size come from that table. A total of approximately 330,000 clones appear in this sample, about 73% of them only once. Clones ranked in the top ten supply over 9.5% of the sample.

This specimen comes from a study of shared clonotypes between healthy human individuals (TCRdb year 2020). Concerning the study at large: A few men and a couple of women, aged 18 to 49 years, made up the cohort. For each donor, CD4 naive and CD4 memory were each given three plates, CD8 naive was given two plates, and CD8 memory was given one plate. The study deeply sequenced blood TCR repertoires of about five healthy adults to estimate repertoire size and the extent of clonotype sharing between individuals. To increase sequencing depth and limit assay-specific biases, TCR repertoire library preparation and sequencing were carried out by different laboratories using diverse techniques. Each donor's leukapheresis produced roughly between roughly 0.94 and 9.5 billion PBMCs.

Unmatched junction bases come to 4, with V trimmed by 1 base and J by 6 bases. From the cysteine through the phenylalanine, the CDR3 covers 16 amino acids. Only CDR3 DNA is held: 48 bases, read in frame from base 1. CDR1 and CDR2 (SGHTA, FQGNSA) derive from the germline V gene. The donors were healthy, HIV-negative adults with no recently reported acute infections or vaccinations. Only Caucasian adults living in Nashville, Tennessee, USA were represented among the donors. CD4+ T cells were enriched by magnetic negative selection; naive cells were then positively selected on CD45RA, and the negative fraction formed the memory subset. Blood was obtained by leukapheresis, after which PBMCs were separated by Ficoll-Histopaque density gradient centrifugation and cryopreserved in liquid nitrogen vapor phase. Analytical flow cytometry was used to check the purity and quantity of each magnetically sorted T cell population. From each sorted fraction, genomic DNA was isolated and quantified by UV absorbance on a Nanodrop 2000c.

Study-wide findings and limitations: Naive subsets generally had larger estimated clonotype richness than memory subsets did. Incomplete sequencing was indicated by rarefaction of sorted-subset datasets, despite the large sequencing depth. Compared with non-shared clonotypes, the clonotypes found in all four sorted-subset donors had higher generation probabilities. Sampling was restricted to blood, and TCR repertoires in tissues likely differ from the TCR repertoires found in blood. Sharing across a handful of donors was observed for 4.5% to 6.5% of naive CD4, 3% to 3.5% of naive CD8, 2% to 2.5% of memory CD4, and around 0.4% of memory CD8 clonotypes. Pairwise subsampling led to the expectation that sequencing depth would affect the degree of clonotype sharing among donors. Because the study included only a small number of donors, the genetic and exposure-history diversity represented was limited.

The rearrangement joined TRBV7-2 to TRBJ2-2, with 11 bases matching TRBD2. The sequence was obtained from a man aged 25 to 40 in good health. The sequenced sample consisted of memory CD4+ T cells sorted from blood. The cell subset or site label, read with the paper, signifies: CD45RA-negative fraction. The CDR3 region has the sequence CASSLDSGRVAGELFF. The DNA reads as follows: TGTGCCAGCAGCTTAGATAGCGGGAGGGTAGCCGGGGAGCTGTTTTTT.